This T cell receptor beta chain came from a study of cytomegalovirus exposure and HLA in healthy donors. Study-wide findings and caveats: Serostatus for CMV was the only available immune exposure information.

In germline, CDR1 is SEHNR, CDR2 FQNEAQ (reference sequence). V lost 5 bases, J lost 6 bases, and 11 bases lay in between. The CDR3 is made up of 13 amino acids. With respect to this clone: No antigen is known for it.

The PCR was carried out with 60 Vbeta primers and 13 Jbeta primers. The table came from immunoSEQ multiplex PCR; TCRdb's copy has only in-frame clones and leaves some out. Among about 120,000 clones listed, under 80% were seen once. The sequence was collected from a man aged 55 to 70 in good health and CMV-seropositive. The V gene is TRBV7-9, the J gene TRBJ2-1; TRBD2 might be the D (5 bases). The sample consisted of PBMCs. The CDR3 bases are TGTGCCAGCAGCACCCGGACTGGCAATGAGCAGTTCTTC. Its translation is CASSTRTGNEQFF.